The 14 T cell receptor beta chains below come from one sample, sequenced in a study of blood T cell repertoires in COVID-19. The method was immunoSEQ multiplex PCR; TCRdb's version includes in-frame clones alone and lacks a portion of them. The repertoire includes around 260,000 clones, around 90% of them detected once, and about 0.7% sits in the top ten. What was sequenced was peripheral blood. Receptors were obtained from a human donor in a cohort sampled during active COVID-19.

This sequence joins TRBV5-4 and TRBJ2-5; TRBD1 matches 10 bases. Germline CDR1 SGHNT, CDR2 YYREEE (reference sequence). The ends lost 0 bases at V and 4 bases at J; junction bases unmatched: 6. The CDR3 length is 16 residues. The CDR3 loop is CASSLAPGQGLETQYF. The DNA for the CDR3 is TGTGCCAGCAGCTTGGCCCCGGGACAGGGGTTAGAGACCCAGTACTTC.

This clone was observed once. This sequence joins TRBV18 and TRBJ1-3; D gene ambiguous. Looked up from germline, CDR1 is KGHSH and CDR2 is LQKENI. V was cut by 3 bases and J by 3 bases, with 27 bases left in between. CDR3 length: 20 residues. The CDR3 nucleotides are TGTGCCAGCTCACCCTCCTCTTATTCCCGCGGGGATCAACTTGGAAACACCATATATTTT. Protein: CASSPSSYSRGDQLGNTIYF.

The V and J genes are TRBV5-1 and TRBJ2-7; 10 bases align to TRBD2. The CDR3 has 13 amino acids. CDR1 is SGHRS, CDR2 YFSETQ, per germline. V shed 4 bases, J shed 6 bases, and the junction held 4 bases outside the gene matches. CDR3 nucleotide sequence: TGCGCCAGCAGCCAACTAGCGGGAACCGAGCAGTACTTC. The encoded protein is CASSQLAGTEQYF.

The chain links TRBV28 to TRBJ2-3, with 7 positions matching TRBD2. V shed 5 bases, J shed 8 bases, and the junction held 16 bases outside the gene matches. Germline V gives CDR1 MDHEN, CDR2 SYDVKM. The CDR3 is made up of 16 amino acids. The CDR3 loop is CASSPSKTSPLRTQYF. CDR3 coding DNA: TGTGCCAGCAGTCCCAGCAAGACTAGCCCGCTCCGTACGCAGTATTTT.

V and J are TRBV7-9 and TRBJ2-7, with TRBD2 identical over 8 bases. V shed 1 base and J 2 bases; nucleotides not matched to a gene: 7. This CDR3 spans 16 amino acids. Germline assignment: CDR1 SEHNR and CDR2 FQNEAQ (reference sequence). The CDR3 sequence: CASSLDGGRKAYEQYF. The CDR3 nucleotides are TGTGCCAGCAGCTTAGACGGCGGGAGGAAGGCCTACGAGCAGTACTTC.

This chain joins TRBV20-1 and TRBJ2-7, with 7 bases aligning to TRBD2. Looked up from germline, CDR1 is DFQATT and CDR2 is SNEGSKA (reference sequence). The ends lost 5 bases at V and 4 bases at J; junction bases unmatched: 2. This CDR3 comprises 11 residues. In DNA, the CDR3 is TGCAGTGCTTGGCGGGAGTACGAGCAGTACTTC. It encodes CSAWREYEQYF.

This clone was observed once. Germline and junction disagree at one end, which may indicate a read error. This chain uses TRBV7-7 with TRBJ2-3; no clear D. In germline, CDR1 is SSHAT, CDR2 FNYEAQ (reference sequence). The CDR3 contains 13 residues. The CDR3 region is CASSPQITDTQYF. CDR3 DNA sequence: TGTGCTAGCAGCCCCCAGATCACAGATACGCAGTATTTT.

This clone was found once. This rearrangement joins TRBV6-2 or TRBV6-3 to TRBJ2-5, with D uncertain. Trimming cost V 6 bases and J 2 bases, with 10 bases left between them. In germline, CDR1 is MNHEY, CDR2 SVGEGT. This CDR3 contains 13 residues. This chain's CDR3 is CASSQFFQETQYF. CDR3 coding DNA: TGTGCCAGCAGCCAATTCTTTCAAGAGACCCAGTACTTC.

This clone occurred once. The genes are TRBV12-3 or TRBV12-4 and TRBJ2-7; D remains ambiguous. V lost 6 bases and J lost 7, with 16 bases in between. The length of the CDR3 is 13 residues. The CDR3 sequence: CASSPRLGWEQYF. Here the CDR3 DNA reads TGTGCCAGCAGCCCCAGGCTTGGTTGGGAGCAGTACTTC.

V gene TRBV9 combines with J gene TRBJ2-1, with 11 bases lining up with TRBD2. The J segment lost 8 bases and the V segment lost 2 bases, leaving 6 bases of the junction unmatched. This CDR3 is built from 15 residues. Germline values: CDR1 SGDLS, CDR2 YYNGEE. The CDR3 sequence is CASSVSGRGGDEQFF. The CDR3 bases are TGTGCCAGCAGCGTTAGCGGGAGGGGCGGCGATGAGCAGTTCTTC.

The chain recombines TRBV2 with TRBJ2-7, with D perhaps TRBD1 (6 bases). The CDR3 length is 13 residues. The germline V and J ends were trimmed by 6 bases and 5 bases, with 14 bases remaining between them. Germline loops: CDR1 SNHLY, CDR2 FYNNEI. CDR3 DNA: TGTGCCAGCAGGACCGGGACAACGAACGAGCAGTACTTC. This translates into CASRTGTTNEQYF. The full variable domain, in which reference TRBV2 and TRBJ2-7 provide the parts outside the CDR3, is EPEVTQTPSHQVTQMGQEVILRCVPISNHLYFYWYRQILGQKVEFLVSFYNNEISEKSEIFDDQFSVERPDGSNFTLKIRSTKLEDSAMYFCASRTGTTNEQYFGPGTRLTVT.

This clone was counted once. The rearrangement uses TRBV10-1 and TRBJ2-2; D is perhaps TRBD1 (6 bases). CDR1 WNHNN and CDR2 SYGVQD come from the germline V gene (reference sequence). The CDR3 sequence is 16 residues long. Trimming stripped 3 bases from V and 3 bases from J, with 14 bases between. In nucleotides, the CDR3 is TGCGCCAGCAGTGATGGGGCAGGGACACACACCGGGGAGCTGTTTTTT. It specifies CASSDGAGTHTGELFF.

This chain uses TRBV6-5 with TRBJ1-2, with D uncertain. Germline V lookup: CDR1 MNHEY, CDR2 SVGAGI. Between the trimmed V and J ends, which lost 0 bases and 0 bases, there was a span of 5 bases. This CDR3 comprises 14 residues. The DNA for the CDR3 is TGTGCCAGCAGTTACTCCAGATCTAACTATGGCTACACCTTC. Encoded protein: CASSYSRSNYGYTF.

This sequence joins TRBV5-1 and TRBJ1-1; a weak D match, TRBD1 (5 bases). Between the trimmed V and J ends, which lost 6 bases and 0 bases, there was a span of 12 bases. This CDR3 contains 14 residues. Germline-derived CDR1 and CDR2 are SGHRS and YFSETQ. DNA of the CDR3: TGCGCCAGCATGCTCGACAGAATGAACACTGAAGCTTTCTTT. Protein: CASMLDRMNTEAFF. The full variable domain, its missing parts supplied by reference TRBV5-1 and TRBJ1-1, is KAGVTQTPRYLIKTRGQQVTLSCSPISGHRSVSWYQQTPGQGLQFLFEYFSETQRNKGNFPGRFSGRQFSNSRSEMNVSTLELGDSALYLCASMLDRMNTEAFFGQGTRLTVV.